The present T cell receptor beta chain was sequenced within a study of a mutant IDH1 vaccine in newly diagnosed glioma (dated by TCRdb to the early 2020s). Broadly, across the study: Vaccination started 4-6 weeks after radiotherapy alone, or was given together with temozolomide cycles in the groups whose treatment included chemotherapy. Peripheral blood was collected at six visits: V03 (baseline), V05, V07, V10, V12 and V13. Prior to enrollment, patients had been given standard therapy consisting of radiotherapy alone, temozolomide alone, or radiochemotherapy with temozolomide, with the combination given to most patients. Longitudinal TCRB deep sequencing was performed for some 25 treated patients wherever samples were available for exploratory analyses. The 32 treated patients were around 62% male and around 40% female, with a mean age of around 40 years. The week-35 safety follow-up took place at visit V12, and the week-47 end of study took place at visit V13.

About this clone itself: Its antigen is not yet known. Base-call qualities are not available, and no considerably larger clone is one nucleotide away.

The library was produced with the immunoSEQ multiplex PCR assay. Rearranged TCR beta chain sequences were amplified with the hsTCRB Kit following the manufacturer's protocol. Sequencing of TCRB libraries was carried out on an Illumina MiSeq. For the original study's pipeline: The kit vendor's proprietary platform handled demultiplexing, trimming and gene mapping. TCRdb's version of the immuneACCESS table is confined to in-frame rearrangements and falls short of the full clone set. An unresolved V gene accounts for under half of the shortfall where checked; the remainder is of unknown origin. V and J calls and clone size are given by that table; D and trimming were obtained from the DNA. The sample yields some 63,000 clones; 60% to 75% were counted once. The ten most abundant clones make up over 4% of the sample. The meaning of the sample's time point label: week 35, safety follow-up. A 20-mer mutant IDH1 peptide at 300 micrograms in Montanide made up each vaccine dose, which was injected subcutaneously together with topical imiquimod. Patients received eight vaccinations in weeks 1, 3, 5, 7, 11, 15, 19 and 23, corresponding to visits V03 through V10. The donors had newly diagnosed IDH1-mutant astrocytomas of WHO grade 3 or 4 that showed loss of nuclear ATRX. The samples were drawn from NOA16, a multicentre, single-arm, open-label phase I trial in Germany that tested a mutant IDH1 peptide vaccine in humans for the first time. The DNeasy Blood and Tissue Kit was used to extract genomic DNA from EDTA blood for TCRB sequencing.

The CDR3 measures 13 amino acids from cysteine to phenylalanine. Of all the DNA, just the CDR3 is kept, 39 bases in frame from base 1. As encoded in the germline V gene (reference sequence), CDR1 is LNHDA while CDR2 is SQIVND. Trimming leaves V shorter by 4 bases and J shorter by 3 bases, with the junction holding 2 bases beyond the gene matches. Broad study findings and their caveats: PBMC samples for TCRB deep sequencing were selected based on availability. Immune responses induced by the vaccine were seen in 93.3% of patients across multiple MHC alleles. It was noted by the authors that analyses of patient blood samples could not be reproduced owing to sample limitations. Pseudoprogression appeared unrelated to alterations in the top peripheral T cell clonotypes detected by TCRB sequencing.

The V and J segments used are TRBV19 and TRBJ2-7; the central 8 bases match TRBD1. The clonotype comes from a man between 45 and 60 years old with glioma. The material sequenced was PBMCs, taken from a glioma patient whose treatment included an IDH1 peptide vaccine. The encoded CDR3 is CASSRGQVYEQYF. The DNA sequence follows: TGTGCCAGTAGTAGGGGACAGGTCTACGAGCAGTACTTC.